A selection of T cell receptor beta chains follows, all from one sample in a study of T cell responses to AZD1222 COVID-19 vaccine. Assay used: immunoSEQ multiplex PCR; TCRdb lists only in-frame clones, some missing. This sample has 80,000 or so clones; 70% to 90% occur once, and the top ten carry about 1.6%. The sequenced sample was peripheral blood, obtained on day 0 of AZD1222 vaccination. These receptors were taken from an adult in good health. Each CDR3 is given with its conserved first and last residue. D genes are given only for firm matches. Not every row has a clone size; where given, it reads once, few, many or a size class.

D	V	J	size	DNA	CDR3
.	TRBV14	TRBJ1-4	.	TGTGCCAGCAGCCAAGTACTGATGGAAAAACTGTTTTTT	CASSQVLMEKLFF
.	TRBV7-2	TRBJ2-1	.	TGTGCCAGCACGGCGGGGTTATCCTACAATGAGCAGTTCTTC	CASTAGLSYNEQFF
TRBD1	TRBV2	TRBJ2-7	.	TGTGCCAGCAGTGAGCGCAACAGGGGGCGGCAAACCTACGAGCAGTACTTC	CASSERNRGRQTYEQYF
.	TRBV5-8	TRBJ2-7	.	TGTGCCAGCAGCAGGTCCACCATTCAGGGTCCCTACGAGCAGTACTTC	CASSRSTIQGPYEQYF
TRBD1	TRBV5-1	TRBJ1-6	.	TGCGCCAGCAGCTTGGGACAGGGAACTTACTCACCCCTCCACTTT	CASSLGQGTYSPLHF
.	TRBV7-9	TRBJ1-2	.	TGTGCCAGCAGCCAATTACTTCATGGCTACACCTTC	CASSQLLHGYTF
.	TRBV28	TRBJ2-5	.	TGTGCCAGCAGTTTATGGGGGGGAGGAGAGACCCAGTACTTC	CASSLWGGGETQYF
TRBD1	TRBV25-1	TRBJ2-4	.	TGTGCCAGCAGTGCCCACAGGGGGGCCAAAAACATTCAGTACTTC	CASSAHRGAKNIQYF
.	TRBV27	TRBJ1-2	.	TGTGCCAGCAGCCCCCGGAACCAGCACCGTAATGGCTACACCTTC	CASSPRNQHRNGYTF
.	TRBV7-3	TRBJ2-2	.	TGTGCCAGCAGCCCATTTAGCACCGGGGAGCTGTTTTTT	CASSPFSTGELFF
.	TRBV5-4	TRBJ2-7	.	TGTGCCAGCAGCAGGAGCGGTACTTCCTACGAGCAGTACTTC	CASSRSGTSYEQYF
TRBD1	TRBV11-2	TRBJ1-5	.	TGTGCCAGCAGCCTCGGACAGGGGAATCAGCCCCAGCATTTT	CASSLGQGNQPQHF
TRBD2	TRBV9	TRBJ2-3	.	TGTGCCAGCAGCTTTCCGACTAGCGGGAGGCCCGGGGGAGATACGCAGTATTTT	CASSFPTSGRPGGDTQYF
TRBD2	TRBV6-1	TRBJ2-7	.	TGTGCCAGCAGTGAATCGACTAGCGGGAGCTACGAGCAGTACTTC	CASSESTSGSYEQYF
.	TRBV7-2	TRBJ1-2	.	TGTGCCAGCAGTAATCCCTTTAGGGTGAGCTATGGCTACACCTTC	CASSNPFRVSYGYTF
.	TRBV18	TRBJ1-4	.	TGTGCCAGCTCACCGGGGGCAGGGAGAGAAAAACTGTTTTTT	CASSPGAGREKLFF
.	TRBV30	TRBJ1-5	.	TGTGCCTGGAGTTATGGCAGGGATCAGCCCCAGCATTTT	CAWSYGRDQPQHF
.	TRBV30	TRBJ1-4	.	TGTGCCTGGAGTTCGGAGGCTATTAATGAAAAACTGTTTTTT	CAWSSEAINEKLFF
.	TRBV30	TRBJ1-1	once	TGTGCCCGGCAAGGGCAGCCGAACACTGAAGCTTTCTTT	CARQGQPNTEAFF
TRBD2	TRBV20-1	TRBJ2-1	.	TGCAGTGCTAGTAACGCGGGAGGGCCGGACTATGAGCAGTTCTTC	CSASNAGGPDYEQFF
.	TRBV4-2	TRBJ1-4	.	TGTGCCAGCAGCCAAGGTGCAACTAATGAAAAACTGTTTTTT	CASSQGATNEKLFF
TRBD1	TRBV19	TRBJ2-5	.	TGTGCCAGTAGTAGGCCGACAGGGGGCGCCAAGAGGACCCAGTACTTC	CASSRPTGGAKRTQYF
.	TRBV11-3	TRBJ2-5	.	TGTGCCAGCAGCTCCTCGGGGGGCGGGAGAGACGGCGAGACCCAGTACTTC	CASSSSGGGRDGETQYF
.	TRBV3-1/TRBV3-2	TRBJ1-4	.	TGTGCCAGCAGCCCCCCTACTCCCGAATCCAAAGGACTGTTTTTT	CASSPPTPESKGLFF
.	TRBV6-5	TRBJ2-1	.	TGTGCCAGCACCGAAGGGGGGCGGTCGTACAATGAGCAGTTCTTC	CASTEGGRSYNEQFF
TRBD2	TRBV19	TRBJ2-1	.	TGTGCCAGTAGTCCTCGTGGCGCGGGAGGTAACAATGAGCAGTTCTTC	CASSPRGAGGNNEQFF
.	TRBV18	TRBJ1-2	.	TGTGCCAGCTCACCGGGCGGGTTTTTTGACTATGGCTACACCTTC	CASSPGGFFDYGYTF
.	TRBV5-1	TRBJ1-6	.	TGCGCCAGCAGCGCAAGGGACGGAGATAATTCACCCCTCCACTTT	CASSARDGDNSPLHF
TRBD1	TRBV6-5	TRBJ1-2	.	TGTGCCAGCAGCGACTCGGGACAGGGGGGAGGCTACACCTTC	CASSDSGQGGGYTF
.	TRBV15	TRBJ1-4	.	TGTGCCACCAGCAGAGGGGGAAGGGGGGAAAAACTGTTTTTT	CATSRGGRGEKLFF
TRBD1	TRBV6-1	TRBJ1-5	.	TGTGCCAGCAGTGACCAGGGGGGCAATCAGCCCCAGCATTTT	CASSDQGGNQPQHF
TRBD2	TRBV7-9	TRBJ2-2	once	TGTGCCAGCAGCTTAGCGGGGACTAGCGGGGAGCTGTTTTTT	CASSLAGTSGELFF
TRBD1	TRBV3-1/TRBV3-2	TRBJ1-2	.	TGTGCCAGCAGCCCCCCCCGGACAGGGAACTATGGCTACACCTTC	CASSPPRTGNYGYTF
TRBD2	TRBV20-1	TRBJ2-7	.	TGCAGTGCCAGTAGCGGGAGCTCCTACGAGCAGTACTTC	CSASSGSSYEQYF
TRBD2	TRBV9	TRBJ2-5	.	TGTGCCAGCAGCACGGGACTAGCGGGAGTTGAGACCCAGTACTTC	CASSTGLAGVETQYF
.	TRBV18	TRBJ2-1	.	TGTGCCAGCTCACCTTTAGGCAGCTCCTACAATGAGCAGTTCTTC	CASSPLGSSYNEQFF
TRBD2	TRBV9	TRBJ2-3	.	TGTGCCAGCACCCCCGGACTAGCGGGAGCGACAGATACGCAGTATTTT	CASTPGLAGATDTQYF
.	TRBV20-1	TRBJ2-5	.	TGCAGTGCTTGGACAGAGGAGACCCAGTACTTC	CSAWTEETQYF
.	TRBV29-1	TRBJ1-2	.	TGCAGCGTTGAAAACAGTTTAGGAGGCTACACCTTC	CSVENSLGGYTF
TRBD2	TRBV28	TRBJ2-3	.	TGTGCCAGCAGATGGACTAGCGGCACAGATACGCAGTATTTT	CASRWTSGTDTQYF
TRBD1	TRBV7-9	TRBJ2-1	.	TGTGCCAGCACTCGATCGGGACAGGCATACAATGAGCAGTTCTTC	CASTRSGQAYNEQFF
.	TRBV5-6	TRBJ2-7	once	TGTGCCAGCAGCAGGCAGGAAGAGCAGTACTTC	CASSRQEEQYF
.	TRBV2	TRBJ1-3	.	TGTGCCAGCAGTGACTTGGGGGCGCGCGGAAACACCATATATTTT	CASSDLGARGNTIYF
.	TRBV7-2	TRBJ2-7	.	TGTGCCAGCAGCTTCCAGGGTGGCCACGAGCAGTACTTC	CASSFQGGHEQYF
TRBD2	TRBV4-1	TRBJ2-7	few	TGCGCCAGCAGCCAAGGTCTAGCGGGAGGGTACGAGCAGTACTTC	CASSQGLAGGYEQYF
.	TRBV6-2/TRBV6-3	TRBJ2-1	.	TGTGCCAGCAGTTACCAAACCTACAATGAGCAGTTCTTC	CASSYQTYNEQFF
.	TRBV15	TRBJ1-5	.	TGTGCCACCAGCAGCCGAGACAGTCGTCAGCCCCAGCATTTT	CATSSRDSRQPQHF
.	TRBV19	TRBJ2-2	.	TGTGCCAGTAGTATAGATCAAGGGGTCGGATACACCGGGGAGCTGTTTTTT	CASSIDQGVGYTGELFF
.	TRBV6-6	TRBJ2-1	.	TGTGCCAGCACTTATTACAATGAGCAGTTCTTC	CASTYYNEQFF
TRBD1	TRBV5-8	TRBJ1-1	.	TGTGCCAGCAGCTTGAGGGGGCAGAACACTGAAGCTTTCTTT	CASSLRGQNTEAFF
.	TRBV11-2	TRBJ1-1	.	TGTGCCAGCAGCTTAAGGATAGGGGCGAACACTGAAGCTTTCTTT	CASSLRIGANTEAFF
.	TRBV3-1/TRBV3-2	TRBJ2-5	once	TGTGCCAGCAGCCTTCCTAGGACTGGAAACCAAGAGACCCAGTACTTC	CASSLPRTGNQETQYF
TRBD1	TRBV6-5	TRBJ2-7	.	TGTGCCAGCAGTCAGGGGGTCTACGAGCAGTACTTC	CASSQGVYEQYF
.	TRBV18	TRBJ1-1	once	TGTGCCAGCTCACCATCGACAGGAGCCGTTAATACTGAAGCTTTCTTT	CASSPSTGAVNTEAFF
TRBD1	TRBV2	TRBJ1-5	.	TGTGCCAGCAGTCCAGACAGGGCATCAGGGCAGCCCCAGCATTTT	CASSPDRASGQPQHF